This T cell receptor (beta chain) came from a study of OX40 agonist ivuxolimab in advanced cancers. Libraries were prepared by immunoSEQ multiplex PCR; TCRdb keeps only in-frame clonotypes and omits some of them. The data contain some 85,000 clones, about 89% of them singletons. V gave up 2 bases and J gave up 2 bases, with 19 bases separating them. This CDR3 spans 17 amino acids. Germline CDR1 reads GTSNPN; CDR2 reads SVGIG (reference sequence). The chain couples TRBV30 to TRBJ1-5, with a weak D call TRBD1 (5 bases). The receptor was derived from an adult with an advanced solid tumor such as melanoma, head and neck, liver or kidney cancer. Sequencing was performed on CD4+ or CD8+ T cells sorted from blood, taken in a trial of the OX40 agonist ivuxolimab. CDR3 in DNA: TGTGCCTGGAGTTCCGCAGGGTGGGTAAGGGGCAATCAGCCCCAGCATTTT. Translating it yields CAWSSAGWVRGNQPQHF.